The T cell receptor beta chain under discussion was sequenced for a study of cytomegalovirus exposure and HLA in healthy donors. The PCR had 60 Vbeta and 13 Jbeta primers. Some clones are missing from TCRdb's copy, which holds only in-frame ones; the method was immunoSEQ multiplex PCR. This repertoire shows over 100,000 clones, roughly 82% found once; its top ten account for about a tenth. Study-wide points: In a later analysis, productive TCRs from donors in an Asian-associated ancestry cluster reportedly carried fewer N-insertions than the cohort mean.

As concerns this clone: Its antigen is not known.

The CDR3 runs 14 residues. The germline gives CDR1 SQVTM, CDR2 ANQGSEA. Trimming cost V 4 bases and J 2 bases; bases outside gene matches: 5. The receptor was isolated from a man between 40 and 49 years old in good health and CMV-seropositive. J is TRBJ1-3 and V is TRBV29-1; the match to TRBD1 covers 7 bases. Sequencing used PBMCs. CDR3 loop: CSVARDSPGNTIYF. For the CDR3, the DNA is TGCAGCGTTGCCCGGGACAGCCCTGGAAACACCATATATTTT.